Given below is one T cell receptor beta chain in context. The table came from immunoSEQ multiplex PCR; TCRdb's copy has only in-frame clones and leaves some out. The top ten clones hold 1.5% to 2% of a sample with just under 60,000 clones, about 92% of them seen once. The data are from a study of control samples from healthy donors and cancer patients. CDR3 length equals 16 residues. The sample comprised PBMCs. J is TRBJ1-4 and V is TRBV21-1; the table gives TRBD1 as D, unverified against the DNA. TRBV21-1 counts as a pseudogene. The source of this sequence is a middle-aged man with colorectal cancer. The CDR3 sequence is CASNRERDRGNEKLFF. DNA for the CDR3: TGTGCCAGCAACCGTGAGAGGGACAGGGGAAATGAAAAACTGTTTTTT.